The T cell receptor beta chain under discussion was sequenced for a study of regulatory T cells in long-lasting Graves disease. Study-level findings and limits: No thyroid tissue was studied; the work used peripheral blood only.

Construction of TCR beta libraries relied on iRepertoire HTBI primers and on Arm-PCR targeting CDR3 regions. Per the original data handling: Among the samples, around 58 TRBV and approximately 13 TRBJ segments were identified. TCRdb reprocessed the multiplex PCR reads via MiXCR and lists one record per CDR3 protein. Clone size and V and J calls follow TCRdb, not the original study. Of around 500,000 distinct CDR3 sequences listed, about 14% are singletons. The sample's time point: newly diagnosed GD, antithyroid drugs for less than 3 months. From PBMCs, RNA was extracted and then used to make the TCR library. All patients originated from an endocrinology department located in Xi'an, China. As to this clonotype: Its antigen is currently unknown.

The CDR3 sequence is 15 residues long. Germline CDR1 SGDLS, CDR2 YYNGEE. Deletions cut 8 bases from V and 1 base from J, with 17 bases between. This sample was also put to use in a study of T cells in Graves' hyperthyroidism and ophthalmopathy. From that study: A first-round RT-PCR of the TCR CDR3 used the HTBI primer set.

The TCR sequence derives from a man aged 30 to 45 with Graves disease. The V call is TRBV9, the J call TRBJ2-3; maybe TRBD2 (5 bases). The sequencing here drew on peripheral blood mononuclear cells (PBMCs), taken at new diagnosis, from a patient treated with antithyroid drugs. The CDR3 DNA follows: TGTGCCAGTAAAACGGGGAGCGCCCGCACAGATACGCAGTATTTT. Its protein is CASKTGSARTDTQYF.